The present T cell receptor beta chain was sequenced within a study of cytomegalovirus exposure and HLA in healthy donors (dated by TCRdb to about 2017). Study-wide context: According to a later analysis, one platform produced both the roughly 110 validation repertoires and the approximately 600 repertoires of the first cohort. The study was designed to test whether signatures of past pathogen exposure could be identified by cataloging public T cell receptors. Along with the roughly 610-subject first cohort, a separate validation cohort of over a hundred different subjects was used. High-throughput TCR immunosequencing, statistical association of individual TCRs with disease status, and machine learning were combined to predict cytomegalovirus infection status. What the authors observed across the whole study: While some public TCRs were present in many individuals, most TCR sequences turned up only very rarely across donors. A few of the identified cytomegalovirus-associated TCR beta chains were confirmed in vitro to be specific for cytomegalovirus antigens. It was suggested by the authors that the approach could potentially be generalized to other disease states and immunological phenotypes. A total of 150 to 200 TCR beta chains were listed by the study as associated with cytomegalovirus. Cytomegalovirus status was reported to be diagnosed by the classifier with high specificity and sensitivity in both the original and validation cohorts. A later analysis had no HLA typing for the validation cohort, so co-occurrence there was scored across all 130 or so repertoires. A later analysis found that TCRs clustered in the first cohort also tended to co-occur in the 120 validation repertoires, with 94% of cluster scores above 0.

Receptor amplification or capture employed the immunoSEQ multiplex PCR assay. The authors processed their data as follows. A statistical classification framework was built to diagnose cytomegalovirus status from the catalog of TCR beta chain sequences. TCRdb limited this immuneACCESS table to in-frame rearrangements with V and J called. A share of clones is missing; checked studies link under half to unresolved V genes, and the rest is unexplained. V, J and clone size reflect that table, while D and trimming were determined from the DNA. The table for this sample lists hundreds of thousands of clones; more than 75% of them were counted only once. The top ten constitute around 3% of the sample. Separate from the roughly 660-subject first cohort, the validation cohort of roughly 130 subjects was the group to which the donors belonged. A remark on this clone: This receptor's antigen is unknown. Base quality data are lacking; no much larger clone is found one base away.

The receptor was isolated from a man younger than 35 in good health and CMV-seronegative. Sequences were obtained from PBMCs.

The CDR3 region reads CASSELAFQGAMYEQYF. The nucleotide sequence reads TGTGCCAGCAGTGAATTGGCATTCCAGGGGGCCATGTACGAGCAGTACTTC. The chain is assembled from TRBV6-1 and TRBJ2-7; the junction holds 8 bases that match TRBD1. The germline V gene specifies MNHNS as CDR1 and SASEGT as CDR2. At the junction V is shortened by 2 bases and J by 4 bases; bases outside the gene matches: 13. From cysteine to phenylalanine, the CDR3 is 17 amino acids long. The retained sequence is limited to the CDR3, 51 bases, with the frame set at the first base.